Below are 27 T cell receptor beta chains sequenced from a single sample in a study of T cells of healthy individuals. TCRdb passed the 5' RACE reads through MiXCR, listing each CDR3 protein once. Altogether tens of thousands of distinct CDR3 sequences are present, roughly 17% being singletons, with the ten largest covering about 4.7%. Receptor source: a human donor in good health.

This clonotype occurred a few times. CDR3 coding DNA: TGTGCCAGCAGTGAAGGGTGGGGAAGGTCCTACGAGCAGTACTTC. This sequence encodes CASSEGWGRSYEQYF. The chain employs TRBV6-1 and TRBJ2-7; D is uncertain. The ends were cut back, 1 base at V and 1 base at J, with 11 bases in the middle. The CDR3 loop spans 15 amino acids. Germline V gene data show CDR1 as MNHNS and CDR2 as SASEGT.

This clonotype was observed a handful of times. The CDR3 is CASSPPIGGEENIQYF. The CDR3 DNA sequence: TGTGCCAGCTCACCACCGATTGGCGGGGAGGAAAACATTCAGTACTTC. This rearrangement joins TRBV18 to TRBJ2-4, with a possible D match to TRBD2 (6 bases). CDR3 size: 16 residues. Trimming removed 0 bases at V and 5 bases at J, with 14 bases between. From germline, CDR1 is KGHSH and CDR2 LQKENI.

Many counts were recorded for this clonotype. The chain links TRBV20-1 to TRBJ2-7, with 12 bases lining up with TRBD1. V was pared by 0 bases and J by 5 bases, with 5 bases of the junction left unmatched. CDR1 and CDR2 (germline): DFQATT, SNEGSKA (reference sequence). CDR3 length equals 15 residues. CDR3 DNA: TGCAGTGCTAGAGATTCCGGGACAGGGGGCCACGAGCAGTACTTC. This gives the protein CSARDSGTGGHEQYF.

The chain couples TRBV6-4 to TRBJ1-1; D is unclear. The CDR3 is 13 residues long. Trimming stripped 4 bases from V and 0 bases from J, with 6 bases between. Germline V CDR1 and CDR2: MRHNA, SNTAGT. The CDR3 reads CASSVTVNTEAFF. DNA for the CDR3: TGTGCCAGCAGTGTTACGGTGAACACTGAAGCTTTCTTT.

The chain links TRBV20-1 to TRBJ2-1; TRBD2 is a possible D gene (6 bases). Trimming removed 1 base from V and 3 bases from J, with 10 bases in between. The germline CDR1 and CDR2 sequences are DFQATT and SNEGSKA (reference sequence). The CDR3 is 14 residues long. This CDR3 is CSARASEDYNEQFF. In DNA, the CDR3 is TGCAGTGCTAGAGCTAGCGAGGACTACAATGAGCAGTTCTTC.

CDR3 residues: CASSLAPAGGGRDTQYF. DNA for the CDR3: TGTGCCAGCAGCTTAGCCCCAGCGGGGGGGGGTAGAGATACGCAGTATTTT. The chain combines TRBV7-2 with TRBJ2-3; 10 nucleotides match TRBD2. This CDR3 is 17 amino acids long. Looked up from germline, CDR1 is SGHTA and CDR2 is FQGNSA. Trimming cost V 0 bases and J 5 bases; bases outside gene matches: 8.

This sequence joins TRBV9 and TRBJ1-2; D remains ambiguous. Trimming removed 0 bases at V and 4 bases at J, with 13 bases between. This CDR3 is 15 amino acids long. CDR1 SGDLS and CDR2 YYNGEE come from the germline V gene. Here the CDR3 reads CASSVAHRSSYGYTF. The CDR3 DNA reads TGTGCCAGCAGCGTAGCTCACCGCTCCTCCTATGGCTACACCTTC.

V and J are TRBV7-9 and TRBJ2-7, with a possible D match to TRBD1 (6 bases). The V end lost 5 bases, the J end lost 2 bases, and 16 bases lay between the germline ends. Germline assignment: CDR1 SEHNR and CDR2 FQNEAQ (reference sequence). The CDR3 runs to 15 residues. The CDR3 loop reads CASSHLEGDTYEQYF. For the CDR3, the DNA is TGTGCCAGCAGCCACTTAGAGGGGGACACCTACGAGCAGTACTTC.

The CDR3 region has the DNA TGTGCCAGTAAGGATATACAGGGGGTCAATGAGCAGTTCTTC. It is translated as CASKDIQGVNEQFF. The genes are TRBV19 and TRBJ2-1; 8 positions agree with TRBD1. Germline loops: CDR1 LNHDA, CDR2 SQIVND (reference sequence). CDR3 length: 14 residues. The J segment lost 6 bases and the V segment lost 7 bases, leaving 8 bases of the junction unmatched.

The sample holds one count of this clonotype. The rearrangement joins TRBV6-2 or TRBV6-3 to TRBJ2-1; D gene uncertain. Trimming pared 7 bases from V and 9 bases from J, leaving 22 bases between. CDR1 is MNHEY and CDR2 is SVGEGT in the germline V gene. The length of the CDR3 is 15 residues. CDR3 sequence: CASNSIGQATREQFF. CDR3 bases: TGTGCCAGCAATTCAATAGGGCAGGCGACGCGTGAGCAGTTCTTC.

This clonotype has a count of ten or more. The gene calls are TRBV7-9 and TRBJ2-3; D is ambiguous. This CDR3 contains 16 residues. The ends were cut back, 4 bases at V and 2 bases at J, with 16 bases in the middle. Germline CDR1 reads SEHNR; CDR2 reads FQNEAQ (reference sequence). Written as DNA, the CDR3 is TGTGCCAGCAGCTATCGAATCAGCGCCTACACAGATACGCAGTATTTT. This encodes CASSYRISAYTDTQYF.

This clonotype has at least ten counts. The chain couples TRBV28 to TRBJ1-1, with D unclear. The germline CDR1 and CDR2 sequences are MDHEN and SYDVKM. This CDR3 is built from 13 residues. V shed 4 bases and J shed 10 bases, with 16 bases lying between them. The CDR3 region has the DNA TGTGCCAGCAGTTCGAGACAAGGGCGCGGAGCTTTCTTT. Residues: CASSSRQGRGAFF.

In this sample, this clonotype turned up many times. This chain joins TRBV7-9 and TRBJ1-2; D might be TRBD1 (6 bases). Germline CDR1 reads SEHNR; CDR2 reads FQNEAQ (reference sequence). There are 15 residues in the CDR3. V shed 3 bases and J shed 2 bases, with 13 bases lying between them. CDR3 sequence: CASSLGARGNYGYTF. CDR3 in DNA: TGTGCCAGCAGCTTGGGGGCGAGGGGAAACTATGGCTACACCTTC.

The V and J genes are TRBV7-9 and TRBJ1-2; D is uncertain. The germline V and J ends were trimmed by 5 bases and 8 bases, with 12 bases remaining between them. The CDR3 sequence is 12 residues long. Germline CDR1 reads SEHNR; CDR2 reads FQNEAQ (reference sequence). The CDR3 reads CASSLEDGGYTF. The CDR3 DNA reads TGTGCCAGCAGCCTCGAGGACGGCGGCTACACCTTC. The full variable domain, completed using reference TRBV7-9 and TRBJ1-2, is DTGVSQNPRHKITKRGQNVTFRCDPISEHNRLYWYRQTLGQGPEFLTYFQNEAQLEKSRLLSDRFSAERPKGSFSTLEIQRTEQGDSAMYLCASSLEDGGYTFGSGTRLTVV.

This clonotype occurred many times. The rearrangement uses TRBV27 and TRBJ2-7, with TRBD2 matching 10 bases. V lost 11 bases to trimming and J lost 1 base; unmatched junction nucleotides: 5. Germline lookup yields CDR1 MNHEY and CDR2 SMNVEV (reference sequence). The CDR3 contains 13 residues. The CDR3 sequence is CAVGTSASYEQYF. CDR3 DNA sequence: TGTGCCGTCGGGACTAGCGCTTCCTACGAGCAGTACTTC.

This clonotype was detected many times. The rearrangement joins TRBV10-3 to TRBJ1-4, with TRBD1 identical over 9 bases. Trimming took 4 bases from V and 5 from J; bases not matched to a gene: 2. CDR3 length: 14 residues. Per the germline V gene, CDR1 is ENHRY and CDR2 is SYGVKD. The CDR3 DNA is TGTGCCATCAGTGGGGGGACAGGGAATGAAAAACTGTTTTTT. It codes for CAISGGTGNEKLFF.

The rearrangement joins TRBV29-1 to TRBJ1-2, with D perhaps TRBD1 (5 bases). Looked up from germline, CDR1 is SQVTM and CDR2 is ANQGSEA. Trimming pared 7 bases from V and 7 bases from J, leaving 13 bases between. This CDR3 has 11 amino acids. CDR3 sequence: CSAGTEFGYTF. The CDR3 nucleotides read TGCAGCGCCGGGACGGAGTTTGGCTACACCTTC. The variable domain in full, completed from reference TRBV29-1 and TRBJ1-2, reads SAVISQKPSRDICQRGTSLTIQCQVDSQVTMMFWYRQQPGQSLTLIATANQGSEATYESGFVIDKFPISRPNLTFSTLTVSNMSPEDSSIYLCSAGTEFGYTFGSGTRLTVV.

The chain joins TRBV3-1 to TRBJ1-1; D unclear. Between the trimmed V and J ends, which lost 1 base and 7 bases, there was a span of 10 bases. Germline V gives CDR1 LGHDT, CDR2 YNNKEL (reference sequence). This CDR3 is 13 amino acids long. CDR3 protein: CASSQGQALEAFF. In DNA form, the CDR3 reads TGTGCCAGCAGCCAAGGTCAGGCCCTTGAAGCTTTCTTT.

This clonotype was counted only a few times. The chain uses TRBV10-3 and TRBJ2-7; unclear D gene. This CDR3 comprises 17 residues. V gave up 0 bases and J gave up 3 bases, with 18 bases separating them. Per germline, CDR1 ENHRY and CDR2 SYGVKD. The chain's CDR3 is CAISESSFRLSNYEQYF. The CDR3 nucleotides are TGTGCCATCAGTGAGTCGAGCTTTAGGTTATCGAACTACGAGCAGTACTTC.

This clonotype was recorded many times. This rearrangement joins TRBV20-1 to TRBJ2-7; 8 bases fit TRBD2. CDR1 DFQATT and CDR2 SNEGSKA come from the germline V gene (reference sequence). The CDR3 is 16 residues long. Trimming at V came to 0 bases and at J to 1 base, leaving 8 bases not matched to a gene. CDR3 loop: CSARDFFERESYEQYF. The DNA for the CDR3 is TGCAGTGCTAGAGATTTTTTTGAGCGGGAGTCCTACGAGCAGTACTTC.

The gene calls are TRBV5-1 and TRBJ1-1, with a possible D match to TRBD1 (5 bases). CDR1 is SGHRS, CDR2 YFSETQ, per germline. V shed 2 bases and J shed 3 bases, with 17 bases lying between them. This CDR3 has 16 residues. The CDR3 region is CASSFPGRWGHTEAFF. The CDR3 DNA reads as TGCGCCAGCAGCTTCCCCGGCAGGTGGGGACACACTGAAGCTTTCTTT.

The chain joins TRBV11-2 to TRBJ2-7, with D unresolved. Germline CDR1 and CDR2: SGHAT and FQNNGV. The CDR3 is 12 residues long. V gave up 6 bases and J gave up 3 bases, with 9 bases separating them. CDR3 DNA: TGTGCCAGCAGGTCCCCCAACTACGAGCAGTACTTC. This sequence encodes CASRSPNYEQYF.

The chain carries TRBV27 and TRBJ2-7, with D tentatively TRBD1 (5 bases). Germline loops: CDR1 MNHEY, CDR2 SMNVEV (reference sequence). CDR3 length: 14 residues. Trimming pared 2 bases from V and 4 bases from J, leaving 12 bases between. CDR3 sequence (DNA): TGTGCCAGCAGTTTAAGCCCTCAGGGTTACGAGCAGTACTTC. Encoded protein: CASSLSPQGYEQYF.

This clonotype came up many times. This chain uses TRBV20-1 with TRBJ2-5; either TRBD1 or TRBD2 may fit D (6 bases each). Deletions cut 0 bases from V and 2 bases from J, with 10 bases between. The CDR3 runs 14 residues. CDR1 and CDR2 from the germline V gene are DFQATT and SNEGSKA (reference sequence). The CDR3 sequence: CSARERGPQETQYF. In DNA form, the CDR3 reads TGCAGTGCTAGAGAACGGGGGCCTCAAGAGACCCAGTACTTC.

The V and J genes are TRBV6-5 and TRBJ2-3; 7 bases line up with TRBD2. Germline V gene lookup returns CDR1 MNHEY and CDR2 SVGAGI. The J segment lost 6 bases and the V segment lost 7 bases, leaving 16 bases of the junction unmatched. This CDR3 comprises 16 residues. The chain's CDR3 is CASTSRPGLPVDTQYF. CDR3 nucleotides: TGTGCCAGCACCTCACGCCCGGGACTACCGGTGGATACGCAGTATTTT.

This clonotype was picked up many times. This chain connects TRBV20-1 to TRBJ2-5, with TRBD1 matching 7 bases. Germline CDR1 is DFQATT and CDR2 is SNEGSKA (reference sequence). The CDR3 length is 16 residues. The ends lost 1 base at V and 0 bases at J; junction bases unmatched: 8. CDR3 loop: CSARGGQQLYQETQYF. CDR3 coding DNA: TGCAGTGCTAGAGGGGGACAGCAATTGTACCAAGAGACCCAGTACTTC.

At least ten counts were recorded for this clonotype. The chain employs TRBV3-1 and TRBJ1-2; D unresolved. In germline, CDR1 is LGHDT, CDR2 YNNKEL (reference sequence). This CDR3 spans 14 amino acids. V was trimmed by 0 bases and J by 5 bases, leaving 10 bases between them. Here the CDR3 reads CASSQDAAGYGYTF. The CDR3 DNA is TGTGCCAGCAGCCAAGATGCAGCGGGTTATGGCTACACCTTC.